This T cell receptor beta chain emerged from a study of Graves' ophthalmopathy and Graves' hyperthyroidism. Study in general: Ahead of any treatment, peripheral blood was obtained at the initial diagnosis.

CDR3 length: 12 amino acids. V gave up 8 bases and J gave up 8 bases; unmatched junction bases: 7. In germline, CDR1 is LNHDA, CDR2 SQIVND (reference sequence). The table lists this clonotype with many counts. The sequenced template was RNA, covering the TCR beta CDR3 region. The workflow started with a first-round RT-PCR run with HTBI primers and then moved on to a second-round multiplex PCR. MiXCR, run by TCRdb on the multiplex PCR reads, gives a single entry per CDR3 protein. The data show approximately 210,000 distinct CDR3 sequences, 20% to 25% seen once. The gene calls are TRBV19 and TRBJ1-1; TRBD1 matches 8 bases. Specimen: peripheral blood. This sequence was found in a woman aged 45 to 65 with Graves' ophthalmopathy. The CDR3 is CASRQGIGEAFF. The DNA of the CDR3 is TGTGCCAGTCGACAGGGGATTGGGGAAGCTTTCTTT.